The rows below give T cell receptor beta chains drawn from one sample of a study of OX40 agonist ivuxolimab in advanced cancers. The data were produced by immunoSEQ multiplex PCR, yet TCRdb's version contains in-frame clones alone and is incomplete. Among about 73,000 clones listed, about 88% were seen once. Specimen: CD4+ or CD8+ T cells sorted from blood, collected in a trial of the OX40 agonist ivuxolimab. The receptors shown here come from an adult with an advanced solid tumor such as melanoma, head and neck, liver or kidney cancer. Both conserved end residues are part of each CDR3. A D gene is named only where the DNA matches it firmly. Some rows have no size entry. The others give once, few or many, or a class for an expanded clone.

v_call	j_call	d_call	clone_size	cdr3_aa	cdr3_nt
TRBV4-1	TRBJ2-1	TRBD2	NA	CASSQPASGYNEQFF	TGCGCCAGCAGCCAACCTGCTAGCGGTTACAATGAGCAGTTCTTC
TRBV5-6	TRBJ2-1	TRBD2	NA	CASSLGSGWGDEQFF	TGTGCCAGCAGCTTGGGTAGCGGGTGGGGGGATGAGCAGTTCTTC
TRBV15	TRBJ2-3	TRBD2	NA	CATSPGGDTQYF	TGTGCCACCAGCCCGGGAGGAGATACGCAGTATTTT
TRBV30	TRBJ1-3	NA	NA	CAWSVGHLISGNTIYF	TGTGCCTGGAGTGTTGGACACCTGATCTCTGGAAACACCATATATTTT
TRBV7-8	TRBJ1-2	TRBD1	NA	CASSLEESGQGHGYTF	TGTGCCAGCAGCTTAGAAGAATCGGGACAGGGGCATGGCTACACCTTC
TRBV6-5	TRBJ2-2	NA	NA	CASSYLSPGELFF	TGTGCCAGCAGTTACTTGAGTCCCGGGGAGCTGTTTTTT
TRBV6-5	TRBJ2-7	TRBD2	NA	CASSGGGRDSYEQYF	TGTGCCAGCAGCGGGGGCGGGAGGGACTCCTACGAGCAGTACTTC
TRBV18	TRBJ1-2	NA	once	CASSLGPNRGPTNYGYTF	TGTGCCAGCTCACTAGGTCCAAACCGGGGCCCGACTAACTATGGCTACACCTTC
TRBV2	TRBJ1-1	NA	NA	CASIQSVVGTEAFF	TGTGCCAGCATACAGTCCGTAGTGGGCACTGAAGCTTTCTTT
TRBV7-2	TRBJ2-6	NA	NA	CASSLAYQFTGANVLTF	TGTGCCAGCAGCTTAGCGTATCAGTTTACTGGGGCCAACGTCCTGACTTTC
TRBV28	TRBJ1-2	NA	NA	CASSSSSGDYGYTF	TGTGCCAGCAGTTCGTCATCAGGGGACTATGGCTACACCTTC
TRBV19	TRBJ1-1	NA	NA	CASKISRRGETEAFF	TGTGCCAGTAAAATTTCTAGGAGGGGTGAGACTGAAGCTTTCTTT
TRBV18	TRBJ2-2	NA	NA	CASSPTQGTGELFF	TGTGCCAGCTCACCTACCCAGGGTACCGGGGAGCTGTTTTTT
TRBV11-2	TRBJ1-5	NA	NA	CASSLDNLSNQPQHF	TGTGCCAGCAGCTTAGACAACCTTAGCAATCAGCCCCAGCATTTT
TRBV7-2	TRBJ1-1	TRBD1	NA	CASSPLGTGTEAFF	TGTGCCAGCAGCCCCTTAGGGACAGGGACTGAAGCTTTCTTT
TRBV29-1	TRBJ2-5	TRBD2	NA	CSVGLSGVGTQYF	TGCAGCGTTGGGCTTAGCGGGGTGGGGACCCAGTACTTC
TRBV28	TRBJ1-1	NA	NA	CASSLLGRSNTEAFF	TGTGCCAGCAGTTTATTGGGCAGGTCGAACACTGAAGCTTTCTTT
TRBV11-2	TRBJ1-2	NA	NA	CASRKRGIGRGYTF	TGTGCCAGCAGGAAAAGGGGTATTGGGAGGGGCTACACCTTC
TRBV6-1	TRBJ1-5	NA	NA	CASSERASARYSNQPQHF	TGTGCCAGCAGTGAAAGAGCTTCGGCTAGGTATAGCAATCAGCCCCAGCATTTT
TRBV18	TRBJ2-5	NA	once	CASSPPARETQYF	TGTGCCAGCTCACCACCGGCGCGCGAGACCCAGTACTTC
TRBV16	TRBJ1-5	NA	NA	CASSQSGDSTQPQHF	TGTGCCAGCAGCCAATCGGGCGACAGCACCCAGCCCCAGCATTTT
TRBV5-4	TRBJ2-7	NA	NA	CASKTPNSEQYF	TGTGCCAGCAAGACCCCGAATTCCGAGCAGTACTTC
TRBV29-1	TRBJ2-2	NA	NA	CSVDWNTGELFF	TGCAGCGTTGATTGGAACACCGGGGAGCTGTTTTTT
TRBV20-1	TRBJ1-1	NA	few	CSAETIEAFF	TGCAGTGCAGAGACAATCGAAGCTTTCTTT
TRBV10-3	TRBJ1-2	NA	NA	CAISEGLQRGYTF	TGTGCCATCAGTGAGGGGCTTCAACGGGGCTACACCTTC
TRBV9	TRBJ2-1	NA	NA	CASSVANEQFF	TGTGCCAGCAGCGTGGCTAATGAGCAGTTCTTC
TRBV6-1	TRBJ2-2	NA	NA	CASRSRDTGELFF	TGTGCCAGCAGGTCACGGGACACCGGGGAGCTGTTTTTT
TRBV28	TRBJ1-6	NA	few	CASKLDSYNSPLHF	TGTGCCAGCAAACTAGACAGTTATAATTCACCCCTCCACTTT
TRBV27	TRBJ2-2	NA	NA	CASSLWTAGELFF	TGTGCCAGCAGTTTATGGACGGCCGGGGAGCTGTTTTTT
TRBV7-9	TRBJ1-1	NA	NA	CASSLRRWAWGTEAFF	TGTGCCAGCAGCTTACGGCGCTGGGCGTGGGGCACTGAAGCTTTCTTT
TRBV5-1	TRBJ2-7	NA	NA	CASSLGLVGYEQYF	TGCGCCAGCAGCTTGGGCCTCGTGGGTTACGAGCAGTACTTC
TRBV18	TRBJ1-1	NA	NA	CASSPGTGGMTEAFF	TGTGCCAGCTCCCCCGGAACGGGGGGGATGACTGAAGCTTTCTTT
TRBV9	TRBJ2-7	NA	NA	CASSGNSNSYEQYF	TGTGCCAGCAGCGGAAACAGTAACTCCTACGAGCAGTACTTC
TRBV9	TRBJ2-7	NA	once	CASSVAEGYEQYF	TGTGCCAGCAGCGTAGCGGAGGGCTACGAGCAGTACTTC
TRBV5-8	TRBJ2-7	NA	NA	CASSPGIAYEQYF	TGTGCCAGCAGCCCTGGGATCGCCTACGAGCAGTACTTC
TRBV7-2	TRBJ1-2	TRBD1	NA	CASHRTGNYGYTF	TGTGCCAGCCACCGGACAGGCAACTATGGCTACACCTTC
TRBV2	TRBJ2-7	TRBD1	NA	CASSGQRDRPYEQYF	TGTGCCAGCAGTGGACAACGGGACAGGCCCTACGAGCAGTACTTC
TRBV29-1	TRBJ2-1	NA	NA	CSVEVIQGTEQFF	TGCAGCGTTGAAGTAATTCAGGGGACTGAGCAGTTCTTC
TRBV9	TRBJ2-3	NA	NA	CASSVAGRYTDTQYF	TGTGCCAGCAGCGTAGCTGGCAGATACACAGATACGCAGTATTTT
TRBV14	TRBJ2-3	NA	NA	CASSPNTDTQYF	TGTGCCAGCAGCCCAAACACAGATACGCAGTATTTT